A selection of T cell receptor beta chains follows, all from one sample in a study of blood T cell repertoires in COVID-19. Assay used: immunoSEQ multiplex PCR; TCRdb lists only in-frame clones, some missing. The sample lists about 140,000 clones; about 82% were seen once. Material: peripheral blood. These receptors all come from a woman over 75 with active or convalescent COVID-19. CDR3s include the opening cysteine and the closing phenylalanine or tryptophan. The D gene is left open where the match is weak. Expanded clones get a size class; other rows say once, few or many, or leave the size out.

v_call	d_call	j_call	clone_size	cdr3_aa	cdr3_nt
TRBV12-3/TRBV12-4	-	TRBJ1-1	-	CASRQGPEAFF	TGTGCCAGCAGGCAGGGCCCTGAAGCTTTCTTT
TRBV9	-	TRBJ2-2	few	CASSVGSGELGNYAGELFF	TGTGCCAGCAGCGTAGGTAGTGGGGAACTAGGAAACTACGCCGGGGAGCTGTTTTTT
TRBV7-9	-	TRBJ1-1	few	CASSRDGRDTEAFF	TGTGCCAGCAGCCGAGATGGGAGGGACACTGAAGCTTTCTTT
TRBV6-2/TRBV6-3	-	TRBJ2-7	-	CASSYLTVYEQYF	TGTGCCAGCAGTTATCTAACCGTTTACGAGCAGTACTTC
TRBV3-1/TRBV3-2	TRBD1	TRBJ1-5	-	CASSQTGARQPQHF	TGTGCCAGCAGCCAGACAGGGGCGCGCCAGCCCCAGCATTTT
TRBV7-9	-	TRBJ1-1	-	CASSLGGGRTNTEAFF	TGTGCCAGCAGCTTGGGCGGGGGACGGACGAACACTGAAGCTTTCTTT
TRBV29-1	-	TRBJ1-1	-	CSVRGSGNTEAFF	TGCAGCGTTAGAGGATCCGGGAACACTGAAGCTTTCTTT
TRBV11-3	-	TRBJ2-5	-	CASSLRGETQYF	TGTGCCAGCAGCTTAAGGGGGGAGACCCAGTACTTC
TRBV9	-	TRBJ1-6	-	CASSAGQGLRNSPLHF	TGTGCCAGCAGCGCTGGACAAGGGCTCCGTAATTCACCCCTCCACTTT
TRBV11-2	TRBD1	TRBJ1-1	-	CASSSLNRGTEAFF	TGTGCCAGCAGCTCGCTAAACAGGGGGACTGAAGCTTTCTTT
TRBV29-1	-	TRBJ1-2	-	CSVERAGYGYTF	TGCAGCGTTGAGAGGGCTGGCTATGGCTACACCTTC
TRBV4-2	TRBD1	TRBJ1-4	-	CASSQNWGTGNEKLFF	TGTGCCAGCAGCCAAAACTGGGGGACAGGGAATGAAAAACTGTTTTTT
TRBV5-4	-	TRBJ2-3	-	CASRARAPGGPTDTQYF	TGTGCCAGCAGGGCCAGGGCGCCAGGGGGGCCTACAGATACGCAGTATTTT
TRBV5-1	-	TRBJ2-1	-	CASFLSEQFF	TGCGCCAGCTTTTTGAGTGAGCAGTTCTTC
TRBV5-1	TRBD1	TRBJ2-4	-	CASSSSTGVVSAKNIQYF	TGCGCCAGCAGCTCGTCGACAGGGGTGGTATCGGCCAAAAACATTCAGTACTTC
TRBV11-2	-	TRBJ1-1	-	CASSFGGTEAFF	TGTGCCAGCAGCTTCGGGGGCACTGAAGCTTTCTTT
TRBV6-6	TRBD2	TRBJ2-1	-	CASSPRLAGRGIREQFF	TGTGCCAGCAGTCCCCGACTAGCGGGCCGGGGTATTAGAGAGCAGTTCTTC
TRBV6-1	-	TRBJ1-5	-	CASSEPGDLQPQHF	TGTGCCAGCAGTGAACCGGGGGACCTTCAGCCCCAGCATTTT
TRBV7-9	TRBD2	TRBJ2-3	-	CASSPLWAGVPTDTQYF	TGTGCCAGCAGCCCGCTGTGGGCGGGGGTTCCCACAGATACGCAGTATTTT
TRBV7-2	-	TRBJ2-2	few	CASSHRVEYTGELFF	TGTGCCAGCAGCCACAGGGTTGAGTACACCGGGGAGCTGTTTTTT
TRBV4-1	TRBD1	TRBJ1-2	few	CASSQTTGGYGYTF	TGCGCCAGCAGCCAAACGACAGGGGGCTATGGCTACACCTTC
TRBV28	TRBD1	TRBJ2-3	few	CASSPSTGTGWTDTQYF	TGTGCCAGCAGTCCGTCCACCGGGACAGGGTGGACAGATACGCAGTATTTT
TRBV4-1	-	TRBJ1-4	once	CASSQVHGSFEKLFF	TGCGCCAGCAGCCAAGTACACGGGAGCTTCGAAAAACTGTTTTTT
TRBV7-9	-	TRBJ2-3	-	CASSFGPRTDTQYF	TGTGCCAGCAGCTTTGGGCCCCGCACAGATACGCAGTATTTT
TRBV14	-	TRBJ1-6	-	CASSPQVLSPLHF	TGTGCCAGCAGCCCGCAGGTCTTGTCACCCCTCCACTTT
TRBV12-3/TRBV12-4	TRBD1	TRBJ1-5	-	CASRQGDQPQHF	TGTGCCAGTAGACAGGGCGATCAGCCCCAGCATTTT
TRBV6-2/TRBV6-3	TRBD1	TRBJ2-3	-	CASSYSRDRRSTDTQYF	TGTGCCAGCAGTTATTCCCGGGACAGGAGAAGCACAGATACGCAGTATTTT
TRBV7-9	-	TRBJ2-3	-	CASSLDIAGDTQYF	TGTGCCAGCAGCTTAGATATTGCGGGGGATACGCAGTATTTT
TRBV7-2	TRBD1	TRBJ1-5	-	CASSSRTGRNQPQHF	TGTGCCAGCAGCTCGCGGACAGGGAGGAATCAGCCCCAGCATTTT
TRBV27	-	TRBJ1-1	-	CASSLTRVGNTEAFF	TGTGCCAGCAGTTTAACCAGGGTAGGAAACACTGAAGCTTTCTTT
TRBV7-9	-	TRBJ2-2	few	CAIGDTNTGELFF	TGTGCAATAGGGGACACGAACACCGGGGAGCTGTTTTTT
TRBV13	-	TRBJ1-6	-	CASRGGPGGENSPLHF	TGTGCCAGCAGGGGGGGACCCGGCGGCGAAAATTCACCCCTCCACTTT
TRBV5-1	TRBD2	TRBJ2-7	-	CASSLAWGLAYEQYF	TGCGCCAGCAGCTTGGCATGGGGACTAGCCTACGAGCAGTACTTC
TRBV7-9	-	TRBJ2-7	-	CASSSGLLGYEQYF	TGTGCCAGCAGCTCGGGACTTCTCGGCTACGAGCAGTACTTC
TRBV6-5	-	TRBJ1-2	-	CATLDYGYTF	TGTGCCACCCTCGACTATGGCTACACCTTC
TRBV6-6	TRBD2	TRBJ2-3	-	CASKVPAGGGTDTQYF	TGTGCCAGCAAAGTACCGGCGGGGGGTGGCACAGATACGCAGTATTTT
TRBV7-9	TRBD1	TRBJ1-6	-	CASSRTGQVVSLRSPLHF	TGTGCCAGCAGCCGGACAGGACAGGTAGTTTCGCTTAGATCACCCCTCCACTTT
TRBV4-1	TRBD1	TRBJ2-7	-	CASSHTGTDYEQYF	TGCGCCAGCAGCCACACCGGGACAGACTACGAGCAGTACTTC
TRBV5-1	-	TRBJ2-1	-	CASSLLRGSYNEQFF	TGCGCCAGCAGCTTGCTGCGGGGCTCCTACAATGAGCAGTTCTTC
TRBV7-2	TRBD2	TRBJ2-1	-	CASSLMTSGGKKFF	TGTGCCAGCAGTCTAATGACTAGCGGGGGAAAAAAGTTCTTC
TRBV20-1	-	TRBJ1-1	-	CSASPLAPSPAGHRNTEAFF	TGCAGTGCTAGTCCACTCGCCCCTTCCCCGGCAGGGCATAGGAACACTGAAGCTTTCTTT
TRBV7-9	TRBD1	TRBJ1-4	-	CASSLGRDSGEKLFF	TGTGCCAGCAGCTTAGGCCGGGACAGTGGTGAAAAACTGTTTTTT
TRBV5-1	-	TRBJ2-3	-	CASATRAGITDTQYF	TGCGCCAGCGCTACTAGGGCTGGGATCACAGATACGCAGTATTTT
TRBV29-1	TRBD1	TRBJ2-7	-	CSVDGTGRYEQYF	TGCAGCGTTGACGGGACAGGGCGTTACGAGCAGTACTTC
TRBV19	-	TRBJ1-4	-	CASSINRAANEKLFF	TGTGCCAGTAGTATTAACAGGGCTGCAAATGAAAAACTGTTTTTT
TRBV28	-	TRBJ2-7	-	CASPPPVDRRGTYEQYF	TGTGCCAGCCCTCCCCCAGTTGACAGAAGAGGTACCTACGAGCAGTACTTC
TRBV4-2	-	TRBJ2-7	few	CASSRGLAVGGSYEQYF	TGTGCCAGCAGCCGAGGCCTAGCGGTAGGGGGGTCCTACGAGCAGTACTTC
TRBV6-1	TRBD1	TRBJ1-2	few	CASSETPTGLGYGYTF	TGTGCCAGCAGTGAAACCCCGACAGGGCTCGGCTATGGCTACACCTTC
TRBV9	-	TRBJ2-3	once	CASSVRAGSTDTQYF	TGTGCCAGCAGCGTGAGGGCGGGGAGCACAGATACGCAGTATTTT
TRBV4-1	TRBD1	TRBJ1-1	once	CASKARDRAIQEAFF	TGCGCCAGTAAAGCCAGGGACAGGGCGATCCAAGAAGCTTTCTTT
TRBV5-1	TRBD1	TRBJ1-1	-	CASSPGQGVMNTEAFF	TGCGCCAGCAGTCCCGGACAGGGAGTCATGAACACTGAAGCTTTCTTT